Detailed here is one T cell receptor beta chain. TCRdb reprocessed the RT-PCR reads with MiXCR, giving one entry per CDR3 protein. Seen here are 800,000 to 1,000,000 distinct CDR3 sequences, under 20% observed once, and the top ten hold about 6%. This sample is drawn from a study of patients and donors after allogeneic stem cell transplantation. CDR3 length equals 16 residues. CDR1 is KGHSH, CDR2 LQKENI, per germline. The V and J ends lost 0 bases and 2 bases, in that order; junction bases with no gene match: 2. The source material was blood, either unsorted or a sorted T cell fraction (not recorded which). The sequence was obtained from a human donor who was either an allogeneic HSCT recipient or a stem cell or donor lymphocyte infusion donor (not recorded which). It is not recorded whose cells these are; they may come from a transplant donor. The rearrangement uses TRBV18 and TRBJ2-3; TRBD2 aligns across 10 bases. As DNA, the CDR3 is TGTGCCAGCTCACCACCACTAGCGGGGCTCACAGATACGCAGTATTTT. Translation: CASSPPLAGLTDTQYF.